Reported below is one T cell receptor (beta chain). Antigen unknown. immunoSEQ v3.0 was run at survey level. Clones were sequenced by immunoSEQ multiplex PCR, and TCRdb holds only the in-frame ones, with some missing. The sample has about 22,000 clones, about 80% seen once. This sample is part of a study of long-term antiretroviral therapy in people with HIV. Study results and caveats: Among HIV repertoires, CDR3 length ranges were narrower than those of controls.

The sample in question was unsorted PBMCs, obtained 4.1 years after starting antiretroviral therapy. The TCR sequence derives from a woman between 40 and 55 years old with HIV.

CDR3 coding DNA: TGTGCCAGCAGCCTTACTAGCGATGAGCAGTTCTTC. Residues: CASSLTSDEQFF. The chain employs TRBV11-3 and TRBJ2-1; 7 bases fit TRBD2. The CDR3 sequence is 12 residues long. After removal of 5 bases from V and 8 bases from J, the junction contained 3 bases not matched to a gene. In germline, CDR1 is SGHNT, CDR2 YENEEA.